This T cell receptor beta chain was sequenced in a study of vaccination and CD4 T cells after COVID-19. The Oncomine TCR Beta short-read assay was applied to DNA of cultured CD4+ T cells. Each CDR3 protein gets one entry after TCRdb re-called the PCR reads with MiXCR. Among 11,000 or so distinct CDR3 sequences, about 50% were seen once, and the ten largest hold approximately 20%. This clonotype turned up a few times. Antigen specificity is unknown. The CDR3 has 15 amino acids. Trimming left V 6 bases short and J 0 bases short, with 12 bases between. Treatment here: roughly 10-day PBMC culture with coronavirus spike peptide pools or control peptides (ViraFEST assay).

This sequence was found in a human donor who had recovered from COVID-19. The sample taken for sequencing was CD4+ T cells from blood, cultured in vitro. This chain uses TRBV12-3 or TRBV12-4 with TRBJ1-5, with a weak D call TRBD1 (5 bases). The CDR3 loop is CASRRSGISNQPQHF. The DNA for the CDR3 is TGTGCCAGCAGGCGATCAGGGATTAGCAATCAGCCCCAGCATTTT.